This T cell receptor beta chain was captured by sequencing in a study of T cells in Graves' hyperthyroidism and ophthalmopathy. Study observations and caveats: Ophthalmopathy onset followed model prediction by a median around 6.9 months.

This clonotype was recorded a few times. Its antigen is as yet unknown. Amplified regions were TCR beta CDR3 sequences from RNA transcripts. An initial round of RT-PCR targeting the TCR CDR3 relied on the HTBI primer set. TCRdb reprocessed the multiplex PCR reads with MiXCR, giving one entry per CDR3 protein. The sample holds about 640,000 distinct CDR3 sequences, around 21% seen once. The CDR3 contains 13 residues. V dropped 6 bases and J dropped 2 bases, with 14 bases sitting between them. The V gene's germline CDR1 is DFQATT and CDR2 SNEGSKA (reference sequence). Diagnosing involved the use of clinical symptoms, serum thyroxine and TRAb, thyroid ultrasound and orbital computed tomography.

Material: blood. V and J are TRBV20-1 and TRBJ2-7; D is possibly TRBD2 (6 bases). This TCR was sampled from a man aged 25 to 40 with Graves' ophthalmopathy. This CDR3 reads CSADSRETYEQYF. CDR3 bases: TGCAGTGCCGACTCACGGGAGACCTACGAGCAGTACTTC.